The source of this T cell receptor (beta chain) is a study of cytomegalovirus exposure and HLA in healthy donors. Study-level results: In vitro experiments confirmed that a few CMV-associated chains were specific for CMV antigens.

The CDR3 has 16 amino acids. Germline trimming cut 0 bases from V and 5 bases from J; bases unmatched to any gene: 6. Germline loops: CDR1 MNHNS, CDR2 SASEGT. The PCR was carried out with 60 Vbeta primers and 13 Jbeta primers. Using immunoSEQ multiplex PCR, the repertoire was profiled, and TCRdb retains in-frame clones only, with some absent. Counted here are roughly 120,000 clones, 77% occurring once; the ten biggest clones make up about 6%. Turning to this clone: Its antigen is as yet unknown.

The source material was PBMCs. This clonotype originated in a man in his late teens or twenties in good health and CMV-seropositive. The chain combines TRBV6-1 with TRBJ2-2; 7 bases fit TRBD2. CDR3 nucleotides: TGTGCCAGCAGTGAAGCGGGAGGGCCTGGAACCGGGGAGCTGTTTTTT. Translated: CASSEAGGPGTGELFF.